This paragraph covers one T cell receptor beta chain sequence. The record originates from a study of cytomegalovirus exposure and HLA in healthy donors. There are 13 residues in the CDR3. Germline V gene lookup returns CDR1 SNHLY and CDR2 FYNNEI. PCR amplification relied on 60 Vbeta primers (plus 13 Jbeta primers). TCRdb's copy holds only in-frame clones and misses some; the assay was immunoSEQ multiplex PCR. The table shows 95,000 to 150,000 clones, with over 70% occurring only once. This sequence joins TRBV2 and TRBJ2-5, with TRBD2 matching over 7 bases. The J call is uncertain, as TRBJ2-7 better fits the DNA end. The specimen sequenced was PBMCs. This clonotype originated in a man aged 18 to 30 in good health and CMV-seropositive. The CDR3 here is CASGIREVYEQYF. The CDR3 DNA reads as TGTGCCAGCGGCATCCGGGAGGTGTACGAGCAGTACTTC.